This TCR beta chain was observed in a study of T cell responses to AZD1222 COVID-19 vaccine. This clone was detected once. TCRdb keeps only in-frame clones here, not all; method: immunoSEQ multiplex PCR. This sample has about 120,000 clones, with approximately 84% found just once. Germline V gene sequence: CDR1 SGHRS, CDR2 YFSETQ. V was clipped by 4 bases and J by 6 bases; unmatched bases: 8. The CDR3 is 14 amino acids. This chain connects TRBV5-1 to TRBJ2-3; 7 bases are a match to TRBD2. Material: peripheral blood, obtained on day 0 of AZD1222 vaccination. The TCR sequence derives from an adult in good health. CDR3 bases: TGCGCCAGCAGCCAATCCGGGAGGCTGGATACGCAGTATTTT. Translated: CASSQSGRLDTQYF. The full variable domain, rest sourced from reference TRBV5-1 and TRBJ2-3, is KAGVTQTPRYLIKTRGQQVTLSCSPISGHRSVSWYQQTPGQGLQFLFEYFSETQRNKGNFPGRFSGRQFSNSRSEMNVSTLELGDSALYLCASSQSGRLDTQYFGPGTRLTVL.